The T cell receptor (beta chain) described here comes from a study of T cells in Graves' hyperthyroidism and ophthalmopathy. Study information: Peripheral blood was drawn at first diagnosis, prior to all treatment.

This clonotype was counted at least ten times. RNA transcripts provided the source from which TCR beta CDR3 regions were amplified. HTBI primers were used for first-round RT-PCR of the TCR CDR3. In TCRdb, the multiplex PCR reads were re-called with MiXCR into one record per CDR3 protein. The sample includes fewer than 650,000 distinct CDR3 sequences, under 15% seen only once; the top ten take around 4%. Pregnant or lactating patients were excluded, as were those with uncontrolled infection or other autoimmune disease. It was 10 ml of fresh peripheral blood that supplied the PBMCs. The sample comprised blood. This receptor was taken from a woman in her thirties or forties with Graves' ophthalmopathy.

The CDR3 region is CSARDPSDRGIEQYF. The CDR3, as DNA: TGCAGTGCTAGAGATCCATCGGACAGAGGGATCGAGCAGTACTTC. V and J are TRBV20-1 and TRBJ2-7, with D possibly being TRBD1 (6 bases). The V and J ends lost 0 bases and 6 bases respectively, with 18 bases between them. This CDR3 region has 15 residues. Germline values: CDR1 DFQATT, CDR2 SNEGSKA (reference sequence).